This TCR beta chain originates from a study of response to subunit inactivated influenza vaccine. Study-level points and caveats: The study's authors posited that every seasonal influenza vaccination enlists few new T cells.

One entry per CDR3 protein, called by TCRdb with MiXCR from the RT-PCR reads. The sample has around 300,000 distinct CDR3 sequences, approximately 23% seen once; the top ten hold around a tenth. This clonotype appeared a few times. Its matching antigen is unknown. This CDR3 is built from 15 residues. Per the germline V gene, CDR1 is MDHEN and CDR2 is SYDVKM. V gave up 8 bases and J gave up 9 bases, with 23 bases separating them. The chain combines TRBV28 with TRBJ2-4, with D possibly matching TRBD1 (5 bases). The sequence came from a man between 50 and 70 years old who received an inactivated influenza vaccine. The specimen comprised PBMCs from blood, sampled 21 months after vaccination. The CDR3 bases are TGTGCCAGCCTCTCCCCGACAGTAAAAAACGGCATTCAGTACTTC. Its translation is CASLSPTVKNGIQYF.